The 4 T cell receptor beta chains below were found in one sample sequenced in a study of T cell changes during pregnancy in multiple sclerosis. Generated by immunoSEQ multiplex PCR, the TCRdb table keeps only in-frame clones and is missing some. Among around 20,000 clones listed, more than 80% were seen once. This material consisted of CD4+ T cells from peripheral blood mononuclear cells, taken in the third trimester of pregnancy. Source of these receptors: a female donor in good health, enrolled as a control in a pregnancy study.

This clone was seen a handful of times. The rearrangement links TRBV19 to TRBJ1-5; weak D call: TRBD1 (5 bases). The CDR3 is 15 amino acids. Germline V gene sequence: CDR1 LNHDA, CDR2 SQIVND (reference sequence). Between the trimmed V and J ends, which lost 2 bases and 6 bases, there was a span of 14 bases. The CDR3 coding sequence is TGTGCCAGTAGTATAACCGGGGTCGGGGGTCAGCCCCAGCATTTT. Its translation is CASSITGVGGQPQHF.

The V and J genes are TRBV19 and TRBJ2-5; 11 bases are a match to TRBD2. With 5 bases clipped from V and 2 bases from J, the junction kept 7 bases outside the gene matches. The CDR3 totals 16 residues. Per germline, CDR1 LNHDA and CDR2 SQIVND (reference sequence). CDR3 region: CASSDLAGGDQETQYF. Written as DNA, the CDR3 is TGTGCCAGTAGTGATCTAGCGGGGGGCGATCAAGAGACCCAGTACTTC. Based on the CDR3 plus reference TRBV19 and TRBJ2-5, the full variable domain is DGGITQSPKYLFRKEGQNVTLSCEQNLNHDAMYWYRQDPGQGLRLIYYSQIVNDFQKGDIAEGYSVSREKKESFPLTVTSAQKNPTAFYLCASSDLAGGDQETQYFGPGTRLLVL.

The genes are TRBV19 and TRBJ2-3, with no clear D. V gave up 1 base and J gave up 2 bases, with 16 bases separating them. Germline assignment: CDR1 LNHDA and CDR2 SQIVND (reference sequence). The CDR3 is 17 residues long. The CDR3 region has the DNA TGTGCCAGTAGTATAGGGGCCGCTACACCGTACACAGATACGCAGTATTTT. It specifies CASSIGAATPYTDTQYF.

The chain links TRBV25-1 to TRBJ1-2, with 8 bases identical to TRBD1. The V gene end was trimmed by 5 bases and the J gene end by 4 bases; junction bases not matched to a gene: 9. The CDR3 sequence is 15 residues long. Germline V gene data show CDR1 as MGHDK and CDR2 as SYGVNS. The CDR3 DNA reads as TGTGCCAGCAGTCCGCGGGACAGGACATTCTATGGCTACACCTTC. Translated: CASSPRDRTFYGYTF.